The sequence of this T cell receptor (beta chain) was determined in a study of a mutant IDH1 vaccine in newly diagnosed glioma listed by TCRdb under 2021. With respect to the entire study: Eight vaccinations were administered to patients in weeks 1, 3, 5, 7, 11, 15, 19 and 23, corresponding to visits V03 through V10. In the chemotherapy-containing groups, vaccination started alongside temozolomide cycles, whereas in patients who had radiotherapy alone it started 4-6 weeks after radiotherapy. Of the 32 patients who were treated, 62.5% were male and roughly 38% were female, and the mean age was roughly 40 years. Prior to enrollment, standard therapy consisting of radiotherapy alone, temozolomide alone, or radiochemotherapy with temozolomide had been administered to patients, with the combination being received by most patients. Six visits were used for peripheral blood collection: V03 (baseline), V05, V07, V10, V12 and V13. Longitudinal TCRB deep sequencing was done for 25 to 30 treated patients, wherever samples were available for exploratory analyses. What the research found in general, with its limitations: The authors stated that sample limitations prevented analyses of patient blood samples from being reproduced. Pseudoprogression appeared unrelated to alterations in the top peripheral T cell clonotypes detected by TCRB sequencing. Selection of PBMC samples for TCRB deep sequencing was based on availability. Immune responses induced by the vaccine were seen in roughly 95% of patients across multiple MHC alleles.

CDR1 and CDR2 (MDHEN, SYDVKM) derive from the germline V gene. The CDR3 has 13 amino acids, counting the end cysteine and phenylalanine. Of the read, only the CDR3 DNA is kept; its 39 bases are in frame from base 1. V loses 3 bases of germline sequence and J loses 4 bases, and the interval between the two ends is 7 bases. The sample's time point label, in plain terms: week 11, during vaccination. Each vaccine dose was 300 ug of a 20-mer mutant IDH1 peptide in Montanide, given subcutaneously with topical imiquimod. All donors had newly diagnosed IDH1-mutant astrocytomas of WHO grade 3 or 4 that showed loss of nuclear ATRX. The samples were drawn from NOA16, a multicentre, single-arm, open-label phase I trial in Germany that tested a mutant IDH1 peptide vaccine in humans for the first time. Genomic DNA for TCRB sequencing was extracted from EDTA blood using the DNeasy Blood and Tissue Kit. Library construction relied on the immunoSEQ multiplex PCR assay. Following the manufacturer's protocol, the hsTCRB Kit was used to amplify rearranged TCR beta chain sequences. Sequencing of TCRB libraries was carried out on an Illumina MiSeq. As for the original processing: Demultiplexing, trimming and gene mapping were performed with the kit vendor's proprietary platform. The table comes from immuneACCESS by way of TCRdb, which keeps in-frame sequences with V and J called. Part of the clones is missing from these tables; in studies checked, under half for an unresolved V gene and the rest for unknown reasons. V and J calls and clone size come straight from that table; D and trimming were deduced from the DNA. This sample lists 55,000 or so clones; 75% to 95% were detected once. Of the sample, approximately 2.5% falls within the top ten clones.

This clone has just one count. The antigen it recognizes is unknown. No base-level quality is on record; no much larger clone is a single base apart. The receptor was isolated from a man in his fifties with glioma. The sequences come from PBMCs, collected from a glioma patient whose treatment included an IDH1 peptide vaccine. Recombination connected TRBV28 to TRBJ1-5; no confident D gene assignment can be made. The DNA sequence reads TGTGCCAGCAGTTTGGCAGGTAATCAGCCCCAGCATTTT. This is translated as CASSLAGNQPQHF. This CDR3, with the reference TRBV28 and TRBJ1-5 proteins standing in past its ends, gives the full variable domain DVKVTQSSRYLVKRTGEKVFLECVQDMDHENMFWYRQDPGLGLRLIYFSYDVKMKEKGDIPEGYSVSREKKERFSLILESASTNQTSMYLCASSLAGNQPQHFGDGTRLSIL.